The sequence of this T cell receptor (beta chain) was determined in a study of T cells in Graves' hyperthyroidism and ophthalmopathy. As for the study in general: Peripheral blood collection took place at initial diagnosis, before any treatment.

Study conclusions and caveats: The majority of expanded thyroid clonotypes above 0.001 also appeared in blood. From stable hyperthyroidism, ophthalmopathy was set apart by a 13 V-J model.

Ophthalmopathy patients had moderate-to-severe active disease, CAS ≥3, NOSPECS ≥4, and disease duration under 3 months. Amplification yielded TCR beta CDR3 regions, with RNA transcripts as the source. The primer set for the first-round RT-PCR of the TCR CDR3 was HTBI. TCRdb reprocessed the multiplex PCR reads with MiXCR, giving one entry per CDR3 protein. The table includes more than 500,000 distinct CDR3 sequences, approximately 14% detected once. In germline, CDR1 is MNHNS, CDR2 SASEGT. The CDR3 is made up of 14 amino acids. Unmatched junction bases numbered 4, after V lost 4 bases and J lost 3 bases. In this sample, this clonotype turned up many times. The target antigen is unknown.

This sequence was found in a woman aged 40 to 49 with Graves' ophthalmopathy. The chain carries TRBV6-1 and TRBJ2-7; 9 positions match TRBD1. Input material: blood. CDR3: CASSVGQGDYEQYF. Written as DNA, the CDR3 is TGTGCCAGCAGTGTGGGACAGGGAGACTACGAGCAGTACTTC.